Shown below are 15 T cell receptor beta chains from a single sample sequenced in a study of beta chain features in type 1 diabetes. Expressed TCRB transcripts were sequenced, since all the RNA that had been isolated was reverse transcribed. The data were produced by immunoSEQ multiplex PCR, yet TCRdb's version contains in-frame clones alone and is incomplete. Counted here are more than 150,000 clones, 7.5% to 9.5% occurring once; the ten biggest clones make up 2% to 3%. Sequenced input: central memory CD4+ T cells from blood. These receptors came from a woman aged 18-30 years in good health.

V and J are TRBV29-1 and TRBJ1-1; D perhaps matches TRBD1 (5 bases). The CDR3 sequence is 15 residues long. V lost 4 bases and J lost 0, with 15 bases in between. Per the germline V gene, CDR1 is SQVTM and CDR2 is ANQGSEA. In nucleotides, the CDR3 is TGCAGCGTTGCCGTCGGGGACTATATGAACACTGAAGCTTTCTTT. This translates into CSVAVGDYMNTEAFF.

V usage is TRBV7-2 and J usage is TRBJ2-7; TRBD1 matches 9 bases. The CDR3 length is 14 residues. Germline V gene lookup returns CDR1 SGHTA and CDR2 FQGNSA. Unmatched junction bases numbered 6, after V lost 4 bases and J lost 5 bases. The CDR3 protein is CASSSYRGPNEQYF. DNA of the CDR3: TGTGCCAGCAGCTCCTACAGGGGGCCAAACGAGCAGTACTTC.

This clone was seen only a few times. This chain joins TRBV5-1 and TRBJ2-5; D perhaps matches TRBD2 (6 bases). The CDR3 has 15 residues. The ends were cut back, 4 bases at V and 5 bases at J, with 18 bases in the middle. CDR1 is SGHRS, CDR2 YFSETQ, per germline. The CDR3 coding sequence is TGCGCCAGCAGCCCGGGCCCCGGAGGAGGGGAGACCCAGTACTTC. The encoded protein is CASSPGPGGGETQYF.

The V call is TRBV5-4, the J call TRBJ2-7, with 10 bases matching TRBD2. J was trimmed by 0 bases and V by 6 bases; bases with no gene match: 6. The CDR3 spans 15 residues. Germline CDR1 and CDR2: SGHNT and YYREEE (reference sequence). This CDR3 reads CASKAAGGDSYEQYF. The CDR3 nucleotides are TGTGCCAGCAAGGCAGCGGGGGGGGACTCCTACGAGCAGTACTTC.

This clone has more than one count but fewer than ten. V is TRBV7-8 and J is TRBJ2-5; D possibly corresponds to TRBD2 (5 bases). Trimming shortened V by 3 bases and J by 5 bases, and 7 bases separated the two germline ends. The CDR3 is made up of 12 amino acids. Per the germline V gene, CDR1 is SGHVS and CDR2 is FQNEAQ. The CDR3 is CASSFQRETQYF. The DNA of the CDR3 is TGTGCCAGCAGCTTCCAGCGGGAGACCCAGTACTTC.

The chain recombines TRBV29-1 with TRBJ2-2, with 9 bases matching TRBD1. The germline gives CDR1 SQVTM, CDR2 ANQGSEA. The CDR3 is made up of 14 amino acids. V shed 6 bases and J 7 bases; nucleotides not matched to a gene: 9. The CDR3 DNA follows: TGCAGCGTGCCCGGGACAGGGATCTACGGGGAGCTGTTTTTT. It codes for CSVPGTGIYGELFF.

This clone has a handful of counts. The chain uses TRBV10-3 and TRBJ2-3; perhaps TRBD2 as D (6 bases). Germline CDR1 reads ENHRY; CDR2 reads SYGVKD. This CDR3 is built from 14 residues. Trimming took off 2 bases at V and 10 bases at J, with 16 bases between the two ends. The CDR3 is CAISERDLKGAQYF. The CDR3 nucleotides read TGTGCCATCAGTGAGAGGGACTTGAAGGGAGCGCAGTATTTT.

The CDR3 coding sequence is TGTGCCAGCAGCTGGGACTTCAGCACAGATACGCAGTATTTT. This gives the protein CASSWDFSTDTQYF. V usage is TRBV5-5 and J usage is TRBJ2-3, with D perhaps matching TRBD2 (6 bases). Trimming left V 3 bases short and J 0 bases short, with 8 bases between. The CDR3 spans 14 residues. In germline, CDR1 is SGHKS, CDR2 YYEKEE (reference sequence).

The chain has TRBV10-3 and TRBJ2-7, with D possibly TRBD1 on 6 matching bases. This CDR3 region has 14 residues. In germline, CDR1 is ENHRY, CDR2 SYGVKD. V dropped 10 bases and J dropped 6 bases, with 22 bases sitting between them. The CDR3 bases are TGTGCCACTATCGCCGCTACAGGGCTCGGCGAGCAGTACTTC. This encodes CATIAATGLGEQYF.

This clone has only a few counts. The chain recombines TRBV6-5 with TRBJ1-4, with D possibly being TRBD1 (6 bases). The CDR3 consists of 14 residues. CDR1 and CDR2 from the germline V gene are MNHEY and SVGAGI. Between the trimmed V and J ends, which lost 5 bases and 4 bases, there was a span of 11 bases. The CDR3 region has the DNA TGTGCCAGCAGTGGAACAGGGATTAATGAAAAACTGTTTTTT. Translating it yields CASSGTGINEKLFF.

The sample holds a few counts of this clone. The V gene is TRBV27, the J gene TRBJ2-6; a weak D match, TRBD1 (6 bases). Trimming cost V 5 bases and J 2 bases, with 22 bases left between them. The CDR3 is 19 residues long. In germline, CDR1 is MNHEY, CDR2 SMNVEV (reference sequence). The CDR3 here is CASSPRTERSGTGANVLTF. CDR3 coding DNA: TGTGCCAGCAGTCCCCGGACAGAGAGAAGCGGTACTGGGGCCAACGTCCTGACTTTC. The complete variable domain, with remaining parts taken from reference TRBV27 and TRBJ2-6, reads EAQVTQNPRYLITVTGKKLTVTCSQNMNHEYMSWYRQDPGLGLRQIYYSMNVEVTDKGDVPEGYKVSRKEKRNFPLILESPSPNQTSLYFCASSPRTERSGTGANVLTFGAGSRLTVL.

The chain carries TRBV5-1 and TRBJ1-2; 9 bases align to TRBD1. CDR3 size: 17 residues. With 4 bases clipped from V and 4 bases from J, the junction kept 14 bases outside the gene matches. Germline V gene data show CDR1 as SGHRS and CDR2 as YFSETQ. CDR3 protein: CASSPSPLTGGGYGYTF. The CDR3 nucleotides read TGCGCCAGCAGCCCCAGCCCATTGACAGGGGGAGGCTATGGCTACACCTTC.

In the case of this clone: Other nucleotide sequences in the sample specify the same CDR3. The gene calls are TRBV30 and TRBJ2-3; D unclear. Germline V gives CDR1 GTSNPN, CDR2 SVGIG (reference sequence). This CDR3 contains 12 residues. V dropped 2 bases and J dropped 2 bases, with 5 bases sitting between them. The CDR3 region has the DNA TGTGCCTGGAGTCCTTCCACAGATACGCAGTATTTT. Its translation is CAWSPSTDTQYF.

V and J are TRBV29-1 and TRBJ2-1; tentatively, D is TRBD1 (5 bases). The CDR3 sequence is 13 residues long. Between the trimmed V and J ends, which lost 4 bases and 6 bases, there was a span of 13 bases. Germline V gene sequence: CDR1 SQVTM, CDR2 ANQGSEA. The CDR3 coding sequence is TGCAGCGTTGCTCAGGGAAATCCCAATGAGCAGTTCTTC. Its protein product is CSVAQGNPNEQFF.

The chain is built from TRBV30 and TRBJ2-5; the D gene is possibly TRBD2 (6 bases). CDR1 is GTSNPN, CDR2 SVGIG, per germline (reference sequence). The V end was cut by 5 bases, the J end by 4 bases, with 11 bases between. The CDR3 runs 12 residues. The CDR3 loop reads CAWWGEGETQYF. CDR3 coding DNA: TGTGCCTGGTGGGGGGAAGGAGAGACCCAGTACTTC.